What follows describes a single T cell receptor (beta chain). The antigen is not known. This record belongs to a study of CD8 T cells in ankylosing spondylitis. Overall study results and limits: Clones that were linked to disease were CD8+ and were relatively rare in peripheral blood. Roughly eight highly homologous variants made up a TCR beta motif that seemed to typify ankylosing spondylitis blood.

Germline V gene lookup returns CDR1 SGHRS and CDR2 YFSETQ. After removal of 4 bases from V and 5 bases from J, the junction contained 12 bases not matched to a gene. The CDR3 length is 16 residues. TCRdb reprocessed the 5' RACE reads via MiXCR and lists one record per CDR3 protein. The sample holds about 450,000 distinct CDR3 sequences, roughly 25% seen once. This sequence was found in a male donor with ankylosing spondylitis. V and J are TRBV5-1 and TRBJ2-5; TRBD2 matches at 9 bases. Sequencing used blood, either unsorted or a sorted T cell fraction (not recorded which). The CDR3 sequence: CASSPEASGVGETQYF. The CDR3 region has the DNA TGCGCCAGCAGCCCCGAGGCTAGCGGGGTTGGGGAGACCCAGTACTTC.